The 15 T cell receptor beta chains below all came from one sample that was sequenced in a study of T cell responses to AZD1222 COVID-19 vaccine. Profiling relied on immunoSEQ multiplex PCR, and the TCRdb table lists in-frame clones only, not all of them. The data contain around 130,000 clones, approximately 90% of them singletons. Sequenced here: peripheral blood, sampled 28 days after the second dose of the MenACWY control vaccine. The receptors stem from an adult who received the MenACWY meningococcal vaccine as a control.

The rearrangement uses TRBV6-5 and TRBJ2-2; D gene uncertain. V lost 6 bases and J 7 bases, leaving 15 bases between the germline ends. Germline V gives CDR1 MNHEY, CDR2 SVGAGI. The length of the CDR3 is 14 residues. The CDR3 nucleotides are TGTGCCAGCAGCCTTAAACACACTGGCGGGGAGCTGTTTTTT. This sequence encodes CASSLKHTGGELFF.

V and J are TRBV7-2 and TRBJ2-3; D gene unclear. V was clipped by 3 bases and J by 4 bases, with 5 bases between them. Looked up from germline, CDR1 is SGHTA and CDR2 is FQGNSA. CDR3 size: 12 residues. CDR3 nucleotides: TGTGCCAGCAGCTTCTTCTCAGATACGCAGTATTTT. Its translation is CASSFFSDTQYF.

V is TRBV19 and J is TRBJ2-2; D could derive from TRBD1 or TRBD2 (5 bases each). The CDR3 length is 15 residues. V was trimmed by 4 bases and J by 2 bases, leaving 11 bases between them. Germline V CDR1 and CDR2: LNHDA, SQIVND (reference sequence). The CDR3 protein is CASSTRDANTGELFF. In nucleotides, the CDR3 is TGTGCCAGTAGTACCCGGGACGCAAACACCGGGGAGCTGTTTTTT.

The rearrangement links TRBV7-8 to TRBJ2-7; TRBD1 might be the D (5 bases). There are 12 residues in the CDR3. Trimming took off 5 bases at V and 6 bases at J, with 11 bases between the two ends. The V gene's germline CDR1 is SGHVS and CDR2 FQNEAQ. The CDR3 is CASSLRAAEQYV. In DNA form, the CDR3 reads TGTGCCAGCAGCCTCAGGGCGGCCGAGCAGTACGTC.

V is TRBV27 and J is TRBJ2-1; 7 bases align to TRBD2. V lost 2 bases, J lost 4 bases, and 14 bases stayed unmatched. The CDR3 is made up of 18 amino acids. Looked up from germline, CDR1 is MNHEY and CDR2 is SMNVEV (reference sequence). The CDR3 sequence: CASSLAPGPGGGYNEQFF. Here the CDR3 DNA reads TGTGCCAGCAGTTTAGCGCCGGGGCCGGGGGGAGGTTACAATGAGCAGTTCTTC.

This clone came up once. The chain couples TRBV11-2 to TRBJ1-1, with 11 bases aligning to TRBD1. This CDR3 contains 18 residues. Germline CDR1 SGHAT, CDR2 FQNNGV. V lost 1 base, J lost 1 base, and 8 bases stayed unmatched. In nucleotides, the CDR3 is TGTGCCAGCAGCTTAGGGAGGGGACAGGGGGTCAAGAACACTGAAGCTTTCTTT. Its protein product is CASSLGRGQGVKNTEAFF.

The J gene is TRBJ2-7, the V gene TRBV10-3, with D hard to call. CDR3 length: 16 amino acids. The germline CDR1 and CDR2 sequences are ENHRY and SYGVKD. The V gene lost 2 bases and the J gene lost 1 base, with 15 bases spanning the gap. CDR3 in amino acids: CAISEGPEVMSYEQYV. In DNA form, the CDR3 reads TGTGCCATCAGTGAGGGGCCAGAGGTTATGTCCTACGAGCAGTACGTC.

The V gene is TRBV12-3 or TRBV12-4, the J gene TRBJ2-7; D perhaps matches TRBD1 (5 bases). Trimming took off 1 base at V and 5 bases at J, with 9 bases between the two ends. The CDR3 contains 13 residues. This CDR3 reads CASSLGGPNEQYF. In DNA form, the CDR3 reads TGTGCCAGCAGTTTAGGGGGCCCCAACGAGCAGTACTTC.

This clone has only one observation. Here the CDR3 DNA reads TGTGCCATCAGTGAGTCCCCTAGCGCCCAAGAGACCCAGTACTTC. This translates into CAISESPSAQETQYF. The rearrangement uses TRBV10-3 and TRBJ2-5; D might be TRBD2 (6 bases). CDR1 and CDR2 from the germline V gene are ENHRY and SYGVKD. Between the trimmed V and J ends, which lost 0 bases and 1 base, there was a span of 9 bases. The length of the CDR3 is 15 residues.

The genes are TRBV19 and TRBJ2-1, with 7 bases aligning to TRBD1. V lost 4 bases to trimming and J lost 4 bases; unmatched junction nucleotides: 4. Germline CDR1 LNHDA, CDR2 SQIVND (reference sequence). The CDR3 is made up of 14 amino acids. The CDR3 protein is CASSTRQGYNEQFF. CDR3 in DNA: TGTGCCAGTAGTACCCGACAGGGTTACAATGAGCAGTTCTTC.

The chain uses TRBV27 and TRBJ2-3; a possible D gene is TRBD1 (5 bases). The V gene lost 4 bases and the J gene lost 0 bases, with 8 bases spanning the gap. Germline V CDR1 and CDR2: MNHEY, SMNVEV (reference sequence). The CDR3 contains 14 residues. The CDR3 coding sequence is TGTGCCAGCAGTTCTCAGGGTAGCACAGATACGCAGTATTTT. It specifies CASSSQGSTDTQYF.

The chain joins TRBV11-3 to TRBJ1-6, with 7 bases identical to TRBD1. Germline CDR1 reads SGHNT; CDR2 reads YENEEA. Trimming removed 5 bases from V and 0 bases from J; junction bases left unmatched: 13. CDR3 length: 19 residues. CDR3 region: CASSHPGTARSSYNSPLHF. The CDR3 region has the DNA TGTGCCAGCAGCCATCCGGGGACAGCCAGAAGCTCCTATAATTCACCCCTCCACTTT.

The chain links TRBV6-5 to TRBJ1-5; no clear D gene. The CDR3 extends over 15 amino acids. V was cut by 0 bases and J by 0 bases, with 6 bases left in between. Germline V gene data show CDR1 as MNHEY and CDR2 as SVGAGI. The CDR3 DNA is TGTGCCAGCAGTTACTCAGGCGGTAGCAATCAGCCCCAGCATTTT. It translates to CASSYSGGSNQPQHF.

The chain links TRBV5-4 to TRBJ1-1, with D possibly matching TRBD1 (5 bases). The CDR3 is 14 residues long. V was clipped by 7 bases and J by 0 bases, with 13 bases between them. Germline CDR1 reads SGHNT; CDR2 reads YYREEE (reference sequence). The CDR3 sequence: CASGPGALNTEAFF. DNA for the CDR3: TGTGCCAGCGGCCCCGGGGCGTTGAACACTGAAGCTTTCTTT.

The chain recombines TRBV28 with TRBJ1-4; a weak D match, TRBD1 (5 bases). Germline V lookup: CDR1 MDHEN, CDR2 SYDVKM. V was pared by 4 bases and J by 4 bases, with 16 bases between. The CDR3 loop spans 16 amino acids. DNA for the CDR3: TGTGCCAGCAGTTCCTTATCCGGAGGGGATAATGAAAAACTGTTTTTT. Its protein product is CASSSLSGGDNEKLFF.